This entry concerns a single T cell receptor (beta chain). This receptor's antigen is unknown. One base away there is no much larger clone; base qualities are not given. The data were taken from a study of T cell repertoires in cytomegalovirus infection (dated by TCRdb to between 2019 and 2020). At the level of the whole study: Because public TCR beta signatures pointed to carriage of CMV infection together with the matching HLA type, the HLA type of each donor mattered for the analysis.

TCRdb shows the sequencer as Illumina HiSeq 1500. TCRdb cleaned the public reads at Q25 with fastp, built clones with MiXCR and kept in-frame beta chains. Entries that share a CDR3 protein sequence are merged under the most common genes and DNA. Within this sample are hundreds of thousands of distinct CDR3 sequences, with about 17% of them counted one time only. The ten largest clones represent 12% of the sample. The full study reports these points: Cumulative frequency of public TCR beta family members discriminated carriers of CMV infection plus the relevant HLA type in this cohort and an independent 352-donor cohort. The ex vivo response was dominated by HLA-C-restricted CMV-specific TCR beta clonotypes, which also provided the single most frequent clonotype in two of eight donors.

This TCR was sampled from a human donor in good health (CMV status not recorded). Some clones in this sample may be carry-over from other donors' samples. Sequences were obtained from PBMCs.

The DNA sequence is TGCAGTGCTAGAGATTGGACGGACTATGGCTACACCTTC. It encodes CSARDWTDYGYTF. The chain uses TRBV20-1 and TRBJ1-2, with the D gene call left open. As encoded in the germline V gene (reference sequence), CDR1 is DFQATT while CDR2 is SNEGSKA. There are 13 amino acids in the CDR3, from cysteine to phenylalanine inclusive. The CDR3 DNA has 39 bases and is translated from base 1. V is shortened by 0 bases, J by 3 bases, and the region joining them spans 8 bases.